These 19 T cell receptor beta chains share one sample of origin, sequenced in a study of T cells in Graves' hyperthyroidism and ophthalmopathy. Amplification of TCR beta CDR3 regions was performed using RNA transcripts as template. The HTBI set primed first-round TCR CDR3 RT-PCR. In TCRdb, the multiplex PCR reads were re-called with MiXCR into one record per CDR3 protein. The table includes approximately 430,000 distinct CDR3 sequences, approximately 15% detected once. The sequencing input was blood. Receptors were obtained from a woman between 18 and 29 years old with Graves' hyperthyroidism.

CDR3 amino acids: CASSLGGVSLAAYEQYF. DNA of the CDR3: TGTGCCAGCAGCTTAGGGGGGGTGTCTCTAGCCGCCTACGAGCAGTACTTC. The chain carries TRBV7-9 and TRBJ2-7; D perhaps matches TRBD2 (6 bases). The CDR3 consists of 17 residues. Germline V CDR1 and CDR2: SEHNR, FQNEAQ (reference sequence). V lost 1 base and J lost 2, with 18 bases in between.

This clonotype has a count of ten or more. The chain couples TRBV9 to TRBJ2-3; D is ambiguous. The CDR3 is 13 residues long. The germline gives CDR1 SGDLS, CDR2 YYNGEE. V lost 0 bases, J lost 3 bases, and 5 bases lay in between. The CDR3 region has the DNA TGTGCCAGCAGCGTAGTGGGTACAGATACGCAGTATTTT. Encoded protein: CASSVVGTDTQYF. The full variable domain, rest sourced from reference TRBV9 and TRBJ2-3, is DSGVTQTPKHLITATGQRVTLRCSPRSGDLSVYWYQQSLDQGLQFLIQYYNGEERAKGNILERFSAQQFPDLHSELNLSSLELGDSALYFCASSVVGTDTQYFGPGTRLTVL.

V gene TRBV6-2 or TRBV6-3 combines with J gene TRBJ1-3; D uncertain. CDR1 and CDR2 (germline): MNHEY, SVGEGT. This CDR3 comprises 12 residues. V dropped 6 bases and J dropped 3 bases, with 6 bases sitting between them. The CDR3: CASSKIGNTIYF. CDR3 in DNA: TGTGCCAGCAGCAAAATTGGAAACACCATATATTTT.

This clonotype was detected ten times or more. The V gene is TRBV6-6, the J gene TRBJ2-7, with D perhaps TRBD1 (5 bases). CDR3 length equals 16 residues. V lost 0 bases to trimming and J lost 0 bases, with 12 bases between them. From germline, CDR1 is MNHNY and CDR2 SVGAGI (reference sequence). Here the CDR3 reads CASSYSEDIDSYEQYF. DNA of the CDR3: TGTGCCAGCAGTTACTCTGAGGACATCGACTCCTACGAGCAGTACTTC.

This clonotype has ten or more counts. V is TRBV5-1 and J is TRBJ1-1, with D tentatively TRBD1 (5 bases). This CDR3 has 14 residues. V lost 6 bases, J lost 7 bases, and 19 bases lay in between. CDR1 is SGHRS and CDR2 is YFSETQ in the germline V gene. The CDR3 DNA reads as TGCGCCAGCACACCAGGGCAGGGTCCCCTTGAAGCTTTCTTT. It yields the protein CASTPGQGPLEAFF.

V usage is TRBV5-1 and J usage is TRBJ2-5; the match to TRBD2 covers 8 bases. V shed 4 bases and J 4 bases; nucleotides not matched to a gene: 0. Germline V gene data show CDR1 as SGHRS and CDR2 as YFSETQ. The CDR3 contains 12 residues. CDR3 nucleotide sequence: TGCGCCAGCAGCCGGGAGGGAGAGACCCAGTACTTC. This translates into CASSREGETQYF.

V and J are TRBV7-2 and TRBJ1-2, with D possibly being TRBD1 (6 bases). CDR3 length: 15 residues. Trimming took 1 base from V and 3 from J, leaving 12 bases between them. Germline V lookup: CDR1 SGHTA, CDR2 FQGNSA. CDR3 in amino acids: CASSLGRGADYGYTF. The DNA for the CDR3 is TGTGCCAGCAGCTTAGGTCGGGGGGCCGACTATGGCTACACCTTC.

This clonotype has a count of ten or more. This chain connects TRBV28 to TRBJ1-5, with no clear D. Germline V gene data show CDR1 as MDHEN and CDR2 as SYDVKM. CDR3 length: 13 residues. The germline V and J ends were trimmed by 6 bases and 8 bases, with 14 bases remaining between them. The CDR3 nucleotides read TGTGCCAGCAGCCAGGAGGGCCAAAAGCCCCAGCATTTT. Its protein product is CASSQEGQKPQHF.

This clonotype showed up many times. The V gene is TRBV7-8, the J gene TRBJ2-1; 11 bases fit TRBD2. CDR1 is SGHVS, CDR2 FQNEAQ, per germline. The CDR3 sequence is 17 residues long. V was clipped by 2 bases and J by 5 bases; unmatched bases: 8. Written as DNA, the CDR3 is TGTGCCAGCAGCTTAATAGCGGGAGGGCTGGTGGACAATGAGCAGTTCTTC. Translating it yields CASSLIAGGLVDNEQFF.

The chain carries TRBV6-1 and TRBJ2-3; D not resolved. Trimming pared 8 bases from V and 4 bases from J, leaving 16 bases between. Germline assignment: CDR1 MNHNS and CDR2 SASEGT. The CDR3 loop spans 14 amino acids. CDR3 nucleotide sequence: TGTGCCAGCGGGGTGGAGAGGTTCCCAGATACGCAGTATTTT. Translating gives CASGVERFPDTQYF.

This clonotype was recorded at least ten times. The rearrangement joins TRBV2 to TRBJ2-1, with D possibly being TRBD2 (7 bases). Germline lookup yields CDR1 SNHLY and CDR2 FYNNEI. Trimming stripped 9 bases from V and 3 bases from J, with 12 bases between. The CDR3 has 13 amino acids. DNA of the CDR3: TGTGCCAGAGGGGGGGCTGGCTACAATGAGCAGTTCTTC. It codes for CARGGAGYNEQFF.

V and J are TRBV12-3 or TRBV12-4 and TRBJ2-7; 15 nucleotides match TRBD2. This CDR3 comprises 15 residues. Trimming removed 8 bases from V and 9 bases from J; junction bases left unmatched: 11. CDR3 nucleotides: TGTGCCAGCTCACCTGTTCCGGGACTAGCGGGAGGGCAGTACTTC. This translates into CASSPVPGLAGGQYF.

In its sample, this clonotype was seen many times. CDR3 sequence: CASSYDRTATYEQYF. The DNA of the CDR3 is TGTGCCAGCAGTTACGATCGGACAGCCACCTACGAGCAGTACTTC. The chain combines TRBV6-2 or TRBV6-3 with TRBJ2-7; D might be TRBD1 (6 bases). Germline loops: CDR1 MNHEY, CDR2 SVGEGT. This CDR3 is built from 15 residues. Between the trimmed V and J ends, which lost 2 bases and 2 bases, there was a span of 13 bases.

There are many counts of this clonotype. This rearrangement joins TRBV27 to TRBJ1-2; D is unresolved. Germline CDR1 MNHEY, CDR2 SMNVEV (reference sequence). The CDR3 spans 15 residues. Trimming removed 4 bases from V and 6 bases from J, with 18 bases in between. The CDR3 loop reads CASSSLQALGNGYTF. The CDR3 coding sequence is TGTGCCAGCAGTTCCCTCCAGGCTTTGGGGAATGGCTACACCTTC.

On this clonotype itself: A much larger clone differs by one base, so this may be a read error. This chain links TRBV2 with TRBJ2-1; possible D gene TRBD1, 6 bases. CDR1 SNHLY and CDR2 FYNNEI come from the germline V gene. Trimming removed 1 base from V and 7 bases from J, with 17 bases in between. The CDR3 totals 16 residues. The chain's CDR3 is CASSEEKTGSRNEQFF. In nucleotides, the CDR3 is TGTGCCAGCAGTGAAGAAAAAACAGGGAGCAGGAATGAGCAGTTCTTC. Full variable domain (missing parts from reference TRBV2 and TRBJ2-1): EPEVTQTPSHQVTQMGQEVILRCVPISNHLYFYWYRQILGQKVEFLVSFYNNEISEKSEIFDDQFSVERPDGSNFTLKIRSTKLEDSAMYFCASSEEKTGSRNEQFFGPGTRLTVL.

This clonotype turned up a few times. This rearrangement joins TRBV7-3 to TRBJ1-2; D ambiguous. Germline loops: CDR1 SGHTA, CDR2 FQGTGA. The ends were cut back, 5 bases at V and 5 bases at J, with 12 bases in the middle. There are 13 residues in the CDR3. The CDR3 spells CASSLDQAYGYTF. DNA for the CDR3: TGTGCCAGCAGCCTCGACCAGGCGTATGGCTACACCTTC.

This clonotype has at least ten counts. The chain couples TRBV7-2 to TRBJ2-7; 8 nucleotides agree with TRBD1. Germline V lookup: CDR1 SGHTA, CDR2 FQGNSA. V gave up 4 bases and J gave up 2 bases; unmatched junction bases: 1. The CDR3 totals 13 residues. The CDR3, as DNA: TGTGCCAGCAGCTCGACAGGGGCCTACGAGCAGTACTTC. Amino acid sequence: CASSSTGAYEQYF.

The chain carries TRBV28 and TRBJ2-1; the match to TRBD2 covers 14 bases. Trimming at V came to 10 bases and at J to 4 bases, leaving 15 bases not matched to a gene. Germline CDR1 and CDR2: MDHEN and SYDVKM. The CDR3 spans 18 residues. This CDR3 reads CATSGTGTSGSSYNEQFF. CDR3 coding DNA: TGTGCCACGTCCGGGACAGGGACTAGCGGGAGTTCGTACAATGAGCAGTTCTTC.

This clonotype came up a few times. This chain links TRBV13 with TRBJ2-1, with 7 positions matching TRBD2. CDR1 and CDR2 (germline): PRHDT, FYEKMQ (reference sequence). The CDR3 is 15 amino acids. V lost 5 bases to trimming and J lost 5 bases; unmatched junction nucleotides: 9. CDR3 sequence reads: CASSRRDYVNNEQFF. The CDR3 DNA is TGTGCCAGCAGCCGCCGGGACTATGTAAACAATGAGCAGTTCTTC. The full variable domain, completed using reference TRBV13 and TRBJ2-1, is AAGVIQSPRHLIKEKRETATLKCYPIPRHDTVYWYQQGPGQDPQFLISFYEKMQSDKGSIPDRFSAQQFSDYHSELNMSSLELGDSALYFCASSRRDYVNNEQFFGPGTRLTVL.